Presented here are 21 T cell receptor beta chains from one specimen sequenced in a study of graft-versus-host responses after intestinal transplantation. Produced via immunoSEQ multiplex PCR; TCRdb's table is partial and in-frame only. The top ten hold roughly 0.22% of the sample, which has roughly 36,000 clones, roughly 96% seen once. The antigens these receptors bind are not known. Material: unstimulated CD8+ T cells sorted from spleen or lymph node cells, obtained before transplant. These receptors came from a human donor who was the organ donor for an intestinal transplant.

CDR3 amino acids: CASSIALETYEQYF. The DNA for the CDR3 is TGTGCCAGTAGTATCGCCCTTGAGACCTACGAGCAGTACTTC. The chain links TRBV19 to TRBJ2-7; no definite D call. The germline gives CDR1 LNHDA, CDR2 SQIVND (reference sequence). The length of the CDR3 is 14 residues. Trimming shortened V by 3 bases and J by 2 bases, and 11 bases separated the two germline ends.

The rearrangement uses TRBV28 and TRBJ1-1; D perhaps matches TRBD1 (5 bases). This CDR3 region has 13 residues. Germline CDR1 and CDR2: MDHEN and SYDVKM. V lost 7 bases and J 2 bases, leaving 11 bases between the germline ends. DNA of the CDR3: TGTGCCAGCAAGTTTGGGGCTAACACTGAAGCTTTCTTT. Translation gives CASKFGANTEAFF.

CDR3 DNA: TGTGCCAGCAGCACGGGACCAACCAATGAGCAGTTCTTC. Translating gives CASSTGPTNEQFF. The chain is built from TRBV7-3 and TRBJ2-1, with D possibly being TRBD1 or TRBD2 (5 bases each). Germline CDR1 is SGHTA and CDR2 is FQGTGA. The V gene lost 5 bases and the J gene lost 6 bases, with 11 bases spanning the gap. The CDR3 totals 13 residues.

V usage is TRBV25-1 and J usage is TRBJ2-5; D is possibly TRBD1 or TRBD2 (5 bases each). Trimming took 0 bases from V and 3 from J, leaving 8 bases between them. CDR1 and CDR2 from the germline V gene are MGHDK and SYGVNS. CDR3 length: 14 residues. The CDR3 loop is CASSEYLGEETQYF. The CDR3 region has the DNA TGTGCCAGCAGTGAATATTTGGGGGAAGAGACCCAGTACTTC.

V is TRBV5-1 and J is TRBJ2-1; TRBD1 matches 10 bases. The CDR3 contains 16 residues. The V gene's germline CDR1 is SGHRS and CDR2 YFSETQ. Losses at the gene ends were 7 bases for V and 6 bases for J; bases not matched to a gene: 13. CDR3 DNA sequence: TGCGCCAGCCGCAAAAGCCCGGGACAGGGGTCCAATGAGCAGTTCTTC. Its translation: CASRKSPGQGSNEQFF. Together with reference TRBV5-1 and TRBJ2-1, the CDR3 gives the full variable domain: KAGVTQTPRYLIKTRGQQVTLSCSPISGHRSVSWYQQTPGQGLQFLFEYFSETQRNKGNFPGRFSGRQFSNSRSEMNVSTLELGDSALYLCASRKSPGQGSNEQFFGPGTRLTVL.

V gene TRBV6-5 combines with J gene TRBJ1-1; 9 bases line up with TRBD1. The germline CDR1 and CDR2 sequences are MNHEY and SVGAGI. This CDR3 has 14 amino acids. Losses at the gene ends were 11 bases for V and 1 base for J; bases not matched to a gene: 8. The CDR3 loop is CAAQTGQGNTEAFF. DNA for the CDR3: TGTGCCGCCCAAACGGGACAGGGGAACACTGAAGCTTTCTTT.

This clone was found once. This chain connects TRBV15 to TRBJ2-5, with 11 bases that match TRBD2. CDR1 is LNHNV and CDR2 is YYDKDF in the germline V gene (reference sequence). The V gene end was trimmed by 5 bases and the J gene end by 2 bases; junction bases not matched to a gene: 13. The CDR3 has 18 amino acids. DNA of the CDR3: TGTGCCACCAGCTTCTCTGGGGGACTAGCGGAGAAACAAGAGACCCAGTACTTC. Its translation: CATSFSGGLAEKQETQYF.

V is TRBV5-1 and J is TRBJ2-1, with 7 bases aligning to TRBD2. J lost 7 bases, V lost 0 bases, and 10 bases had no gene match. The CDR3 has 16 residues. CDR1 is SGHRS and CDR2 is YFSETQ in the germline V gene. CDR3 nucleotide sequence: TGCGCCAGCAGCTTGGAGCAATGGACTAGTAGGAATGAGCAGTTCTTC. Amino acids: CASSLEQWTSRNEQFF.

The V call is TRBV28, the J call TRBJ1-1; TRBD1 matches at 8 bases. J gave up 4 bases and V 6 bases, and 4 bases lay outside the gene matches. The CDR3 consists of 13 residues. Germline V gene sequence: CDR1 MDHEN, CDR2 SYDVKM. CDR3 DNA sequence: TGTGCCAGCAGCACAGGGGGTGCCACTGAAGCTTTCTTT. It codes for CASSTGGATEAFF.

The CDR3 region is CASSVEGTEAFF. In DNA form, the CDR3 reads TGTGCCAGCAGCGTAGAGGGGACTGAAGCTTTCTTT. The rearrangement joins TRBV9 to TRBJ1-1; D may be TRBD1 (5 bases). Trimming removed 0 bases from V and 5 bases from J, with 5 bases in between. Germline values: CDR1 SGDLS, CDR2 YYNGEE. The length of the CDR3 is 12 residues.

The V and J genes are TRBV4-2 and TRBJ2-2; D might be TRBD1 or TRBD2, each matching 6 bases. V gave up 5 bases and J gave up 4 bases, with 14 bases separating them. This CDR3 is built from 15 residues. CDR1 LGHNA and CDR2 YNFKEQ come from the germline V gene. The CDR3 DNA sequence: TGTGCCAGCAGCGTAGGGGGGTGGGGCACCGGGGAGCTGTTTTTT. Its protein product is CASSVGGWGTGELFF.

The chain recombines TRBV5-1 with TRBJ2-7; 8 nucleotides agree with TRBD1. Trimming at V came to 3 bases and at J to 1 base, leaving 3 bases not matched to a gene. Germline loops: CDR1 SGHRS, CDR2 YFSETQ. The CDR3 is made up of 14 amino acids. The CDR3 loop is CASSWGTGSYEQYF. As DNA, the CDR3 is TGCGCCAGCAGCTGGGGGACAGGTTCCTACGAGCAGTACTTC.

The chain links TRBV27 to TRBJ2-7; D may be TRBD1 (6 bases). This CDR3 spans 14 amino acids. V gave up 2 bases and J gave up 4 bases, with 12 bases separating them. Germline CDR1 MNHEY, CDR2 SMNVEV (reference sequence). The CDR3 DNA reads as TGTGCCAGCAGTTTAAGAGGGACACTGTACGAGCAGTACTTC. Its translation: CASSLRGTLYEQYF.

The V gene is TRBV7-6, the J gene TRBJ1-1; 7 bases agree with TRBD1. The V and J ends lost 5 bases and 3 bases, in that order; junction bases with no gene match: 12. The CDR3 spans 16 residues. Germline V lookup: CDR1 SGHVS, CDR2 FNYEAQ. The CDR3: CASSPWPGQEDTEAFF. The CDR3 DNA sequence: TGTGCCAGCAGCCCCTGGCCCGGACAGGAGGACACTGAAGCTTTCTTT.

V usage is TRBV12-5 and J usage is TRBJ2-3; D not resolved. Germline loops: CDR1 LGHNT, CDR2 FRNRAP. This CDR3 is built from 14 residues. V lost 3 bases and J 0 bases, leaving 7 bases between the germline ends. CDR3 residues: CASGFPSSTDTQYF. CDR3 sequence (DNA): TGTGCTAGTGGTTTCCCCTCTAGCACAGATACGCAGTATTTT.

The rearrangement links TRBV29-1 to TRBJ2-1, with D possibly matching TRBD1 (6 bases). The germline gives CDR1 SQVTM, CDR2 ANQGSEA. The CDR3 has 13 amino acids. Trimming removed 7 bases from V and 8 bases from J, with 18 bases in between. The CDR3 DNA sequence: TGCAGCGCCCCACCCCTTGGGGGCGATGAGCAGTTCTTC. Translated, it gives CSAPPLGGDEQFF.

The chain recombines TRBV29-1 with TRBJ2-7; no definite D call. CDR3 length equals 10 residues. Per germline, CDR1 SQVTM and CDR2 ANQGSEA. Trimming left V 6 bases short and J 9 bases short, with 12 bases between. The CDR3 bases are TGCAGCGTGATTTGGGGAAGGCAGTACTTC. This gives the protein CSVIWGRQYF.

Details on this clone: Other DNA sequences in this sample translate to the same CDR3. The J gene is TRBJ2-7, the V gene TRBV6-5; D not certain. Deletions cut 0 bases from V and 3 bases from J, with 6 bases between. The CDR3 contains 13 residues. Germline V gene sequence: CDR1 MNHEY, CDR2 SVGAGI. CDR3 coding DNA: TGTGCCAGCAGTTACTCAAGAGACTACGAGCAGTACTTC. The encoded protein is CASSYSRDYEQYF.

The genes are TRBV7-9 and TRBJ2-2; 9 bases match TRBD2. The germline V gene has CDR1 SEHNR and CDR2 FQNEAQ (reference sequence). The CDR3 is 14 residues long. The ends lost 8 bases at V and 4 bases at J; junction bases unmatched: 5. The CDR3 spells CASASGGSTGELFF. For the CDR3, the DNA is TGTGCCAGCGCCAGCGGGGGGAGCACCGGGGAGCTGTTTTTT.

The chain recombines TRBV6-1 with TRBJ2-7; D is possibly TRBD1 (7 bases). The CDR3 is 14 residues long. Germline V gene data show CDR1 as MNHNS and CDR2 as SASEGT. The ends were cut back, 4 bases at V and 0 bases at J, with 10 bases in the middle. The CDR3: CASSGGDSSYEQYF. In DNA form, the CDR3 reads TGTGCCAGCAGTGGCGGGGACAGCTCCTACGAGCAGTACTTC.

This chain joins TRBV5-1 and TRBJ2-5; 11 bases agree with TRBD2. CDR3 length: 19 residues. Looked up from germline, CDR1 is SGHRS and CDR2 is YFSETQ. V shed 4 bases, J shed 0 bases, and the junction held 14 bases outside the gene matches. The CDR3: CASSRIGLAGPEYQETQYF. The CDR3 region has the DNA TGCGCCAGCAGCAGAATCGGACTAGCGGGCCCTGAGTACCAAGAGACCCAGTACTTC.